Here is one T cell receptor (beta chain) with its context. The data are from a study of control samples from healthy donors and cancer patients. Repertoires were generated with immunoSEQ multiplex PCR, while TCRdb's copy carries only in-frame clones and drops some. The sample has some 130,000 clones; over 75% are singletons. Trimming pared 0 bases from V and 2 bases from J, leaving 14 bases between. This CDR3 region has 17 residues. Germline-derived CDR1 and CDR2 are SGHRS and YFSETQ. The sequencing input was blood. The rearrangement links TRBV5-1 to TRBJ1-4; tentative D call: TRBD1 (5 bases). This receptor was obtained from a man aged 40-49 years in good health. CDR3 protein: CASSLGSQGGTNEKLFF. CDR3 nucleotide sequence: TGCGCCAGCAGCTTGGGATCCCAGGGTGGCACTAATGAAAAACTGTTTTTT.